This T cell receptor beta chain was sequenced during a study of T cells in Graves' hyperthyroidism and ophthalmopathy. General study findings and limits: The majority of expanded thyroid clonotypes above 0.001 also appeared in blood.

Amplification of TCR beta CDR3 regions was performed using RNA transcripts as template. The primer set for the first-round RT-PCR of the TCR CDR3 was HTBI. TCRdb reprocessed the multiplex PCR reads via MiXCR and lists one record per CDR3 protein. Of about 290,000 distinct CDR3 sequences in the sample, 17% were seen once. With respect to this clonotype: The antigen is unknown.

Germline CDR1 and CDR2: LGHDT and YNNKEL (reference sequence). This CDR3 has 15 residues. V lost 2 bases and J lost 3, with 14 bases in between. The chain joins TRBV3-1 to TRBJ2-7; D gene unclear. This sequence was found in a woman aged 55 to 70 with Graves' ophthalmopathy. Sample: blood. The DNA of the CDR3 is TGTGCCAGCAGCCAAAGGGCTATCAGGCTCTACGAGCAGTACTTC. Translated, it gives CASSQRAIRLYEQYF.